This is a list of T cell receptor beta chains from one sample in a study of cytomegalovirus exposure and HLA in healthy donors. TCRdb's table, derived via immunoSEQ multiplex PCR, lists solely in-frame clones and lacks some. The repertoire includes some 98,000 clones, around a tenth of them detected once, and 4.5% to 6% sits in the top ten. Sample: PBMCs. These receptors were collected from a man aged 50-60 years in good health and CMV-seropositive. CDR3s include the opening cysteine and the closing phenylalanine or tryptophan. Fields, in order: V gene, CDR3 length, D gene, clone size, J gene, CDR3 protein, CDR3 DNA. D genes are given only for firm matches. Clone sizes are given selectively: once, few, many, or a class where the clone is expanded.

TRBV28,14,TRBD1,few,TRBJ1-2,CASSLSGGSYGYTF,TGTGCCAGCAGTTTATCAGGGGGTAGCTATGGCTACACCTTC
TRBV5-1,15,TRBD1,.,TRBJ2-7,CASSSPGQGAREQYF,TGCGCCAGCAGCTCCCCGGGACAGGGGGCACGCGAGCAGTACTTC
TRBV2,16,TRBD1,.,TRBJ1-6,CASSKRADRGNSPLHF,TGTGCCAGCAGTAAAAGGGCGGACAGGGGTAATTCACCCCTCCACTTT
TRBV30,12,.,few,TRBJ1-3,CAWSPTGNTIYF,TGTGCCTGGAGCCCGACAGGAAACACCATATATTTT
TRBV19,13,.,.,TRBJ1-5,CASSMGLNQPQHF,TGTGCCAGTAGTATGGGACTCAATCAGCCCCAGCATTTT
TRBV25-1,11,.,few,TRBJ2-1,CASSYYNEQFF,TGTGCCAGCAGTTACTACAATGAGCAGTTCTTC
TRBV11-2,15,TRBD2,few,TRBJ2-1,CASSLDGRGFNEQFF,TGTGCCAGCAGCTTAGACGGGAGGGGTTTCAATGAGCAGTTCTTC
TRBV6-5,13,.,.,TRBJ2-5,CASSYSDQGTQYF,TGTGCCAGCAGTTACTCGGACCAGGGTACCCAGTACTTC
TRBV10-3,15,TRBD1,.,TRBJ2-2,CAISRQGAPTGELFF,TGTGCCATCAGTCGACAGGGGGCGCCAACCGGGGAGCTGTTTTTT
TRBV28,12,.,.,TRBJ2-7,CASSLAGYEQYF,TGTGCCAGCAGTTTGGCGGGGTACGAGCAGTACTTC
TRBV7-9,12,.,few,TRBJ2-5,CASSSSSGTQYF,TGTGCCAGCAGCTCCTCGTCGGGGACCCAGTACTTC
TRBV7-9,15,.,.,TRBJ2-5,CASSLKLGPGETQYF,TGTGCCAGCAGCTTAAAACTGGGGCCGGGAGAGACCCAGTACTTC